Listed here is a single T cell receptor (beta chain). This clonotype came up many times. Its recognized antigen is unknown. No quality values exist for individual bases; no much larger clone is one base distant. The sample comes from a study of T cells in Graves' hyperthyroidism and ophthalmopathy (dated by TCRdb to the late 2010s). Concerning the study at large: Peripheral blood samples were taken at the time of initial diagnosis, prior to any treatment. In roughly six Graves' hyperthyroidism patients, the study also compared T-cell repertoires from thyroid tissue with T-cell repertoires from blood. The paper reports TCR Vbeta CDR3 sequencing of approximately 130 peripheral blood samples: approximately 41 ophthalmopathy, roughly 80 hyperthyroidism and roughly 17 progressor patients. The 100 or so discovery patients were randomly split 7:3 into training and test sets. To identify TCR V-J signatures that set the groups apart, the researchers used a discovery cohort of 90 to 100 patients, made up of 43 with Graves' ophthalmopathy and some 56 with stable Graves' hyperthyroidism. Once sampling was done, hyperthyroidism patients were given methimazole at a starting dose of 30 mg daily, whereas ophthalmopathy patients were given high-dose intravenous methylprednisolone. Whether ophthalmopathy could be predicted prospectively was tested in an independent validation cohort made up of 18 to 20 hyperthyroidism patients plus 17 patients who later progressed to ophthalmopathy. The paper's findings and limits, for the study overall: No statistical method was used to fix the sample size in advance, and group allocation was not hidden from the investigators. In cross-validation, a model built on a 13 V-J signature told ophthalmopathy apart from stable hyperthyroidism with 85% to 90% sensitivity and approximately 81% specificity, and in testing the same model reached 80%/75%. During validation, the model predicted progression to ophthalmopathy a median of approximately 6 months ahead of onset, with around 70% sensitivity and under 85% specificity. Blood samples also contained most of the expanded thyroid clonotypes (frequency above 0.001), which suggests that blood repertoires may reflect thyroid immune responses.

TCR beta CDR3 regions were amplified from RNA transcripts. A first-round RT-PCR of the TCR CDR3 used the HTBI primer set with the Qiagen OneStep RT-PCR kit. Libraries were constructed in a second round of multiplex PCR, after which size selection and purification were performed. Sequencing of the libraries was done on an Illumina HiSeq2000 using paired-end 100 bp reads. The paper's data handling went like this. SOAPnuke was used to process the raw data, throwing out any read that contained adapters or uncalled bases, had a mean Phred below 15, or lacked an exact constant-primer or identifier match. High-quality paired reads were merged using COPE v1.2.5, and each unique nucleotide sequence was defined as a clonotype. MiTCR v1.1 was used to align the clonotypes against IMGT TRBV, TRBD and TRBJ reference segments. Only V-J combinations with frequency above 0.0001, covering about 99% of repertoires, were analysed. The TCS score was defined as the ratio of F50 (clonal expansion) to E x V (chaos), calculated using BLOSUM62-based TCRdist between CDR3 peptides within each V-J. Welch's t-statistics and random forest reduced fewer than 600 V-J features to roughly 13, which were used in a naive Bayes classifier (R e1071). Using fastp trimming at Q25 and MiXCR clonotype assembly, TCRdb reanalyzed the public sequencing data and kept in-frame beta chains. Duplicate CDR3 protein sequences are folded into a single record with the most common DNA and genes. TCRdb, not the authors, supplied the V and J calls. The sample profile shows about 480,000 distinct CDR3 sequences; around 15% of them were found once. About a sixth of the sample rests with the top ten.

Graves' hyperthyroidism was defined as stable when no progression to ophthalmopathy occurred over 18 months of follow-up. Hyperthyroidism patients were aged 18 to 65 years and newly diagnosed, with disease duration of less than 2 months. The study excluded patients with uncontrolled infections, other autoimmune diseases, pregnancy or lactation. Diagnoses were established on the basis of clinical symptoms, serum thyroxine and TRAb, thyroid ultrasound, and orbital computed tomography. PBMCs were isolated from more than 8 ml of fresh peripheral blood by Ficoll-Paque density gradient centrifugation. Total RNA was extracted with Trizol reagent, and quality was checked on an Agilent 2100 Bioanalyzer. The CDR3, cysteine through phenylalanine, is 13 amino acids long. Left in the record is the CDR3 DNA by itself, 39 bases read in frame from the first base.

The specimen was blood. The receptor was derived from a woman aged 18-29 years with Graves' hyperthyroidism. The sequence joins TRBV12-3 or TRBV12-4 to TRBJ1-1, with the D gene not confidently named. Here the CDR3 is given as CAAASLRNTEAFF. In nucleotides, the sequence is TGTGCTGCGGCCTCACTCAGGAACACTGAAGCTTTCTTT.